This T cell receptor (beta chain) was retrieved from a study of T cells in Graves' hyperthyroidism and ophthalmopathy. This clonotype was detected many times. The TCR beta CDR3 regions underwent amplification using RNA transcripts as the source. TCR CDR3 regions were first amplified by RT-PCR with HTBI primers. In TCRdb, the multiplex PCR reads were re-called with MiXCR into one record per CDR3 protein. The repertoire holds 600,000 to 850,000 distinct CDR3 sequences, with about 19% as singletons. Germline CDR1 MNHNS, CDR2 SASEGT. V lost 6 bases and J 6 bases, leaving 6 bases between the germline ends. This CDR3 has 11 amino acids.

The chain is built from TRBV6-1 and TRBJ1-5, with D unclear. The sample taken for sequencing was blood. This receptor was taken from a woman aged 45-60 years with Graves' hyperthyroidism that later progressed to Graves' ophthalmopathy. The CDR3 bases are TGTGCCAGCAGGGGCGGTCAGCCCCAGCATTTT. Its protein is CASRGGQPQHF.